This paragraph covers one T cell receptor (beta chain) sequence. The target antigen is unknown. The record originates from a study of shared clonotypes between healthy human individuals. Study background: A donor's plate count was three for CD4 naive and three for CD4 memory; CD8 naive had two and CD8 memory one. Study-wide findings and caveats: What naive subsets generally showed was a larger estimated richness than memory subsets showed.

Some clones are missing from TCRdb's copy, which holds only in-frame ones; the method was immunoSEQ multiplex PCR. Here the sample spans 2,500,000 or so clones, roughly 93% being singletons. Trimming at V came to 5 bases and at J to 5 bases, leaving 5 bases not matched to a gene. The CDR3 has 14 amino acids. Germline V gene sequence: CDR1 MNHEY, CDR2 SMNVEV (reference sequence). Sequenced: naive CD4+ T cells from PBMCs. Specified subset: CD45RA+ positively selected. This TCR derives from a man aged 18 to 30 in good health. Some clones in this sample may be carry-over from other donors' samples. The chain combines TRBV27 with TRBJ2-5, with 10 bases aligning to TRBD2. The CDR3 reads CASSLLSGGETQYF. The CDR3 bases are TGTGCCAGCAGTCTCCTTAGCGGGGGGGAGACCCAGTACTTC.